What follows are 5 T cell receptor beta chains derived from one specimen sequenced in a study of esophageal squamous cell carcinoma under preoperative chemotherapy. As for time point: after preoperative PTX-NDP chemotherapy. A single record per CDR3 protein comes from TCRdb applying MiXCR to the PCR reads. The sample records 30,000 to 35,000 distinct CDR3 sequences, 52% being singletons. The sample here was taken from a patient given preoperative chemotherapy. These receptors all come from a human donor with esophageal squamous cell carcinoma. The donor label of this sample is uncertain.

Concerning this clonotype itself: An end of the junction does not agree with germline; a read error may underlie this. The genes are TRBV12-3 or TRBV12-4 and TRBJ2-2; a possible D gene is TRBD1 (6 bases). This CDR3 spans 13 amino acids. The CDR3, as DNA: TGTGCCAGCAGTAACACAGGGAGAGGGGCGCTGTATTTT. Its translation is CASSNTGRGALYF.

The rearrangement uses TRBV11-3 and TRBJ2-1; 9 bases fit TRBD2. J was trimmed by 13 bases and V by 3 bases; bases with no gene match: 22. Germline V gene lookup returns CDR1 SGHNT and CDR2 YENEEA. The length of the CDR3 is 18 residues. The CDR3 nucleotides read TGTGCCAGCAGCTTTCAGGCGGGGGGGCCTCGAATAGGAGAGACCCAGTTCTTC. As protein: CASSFQAGGPRIGETQFF.

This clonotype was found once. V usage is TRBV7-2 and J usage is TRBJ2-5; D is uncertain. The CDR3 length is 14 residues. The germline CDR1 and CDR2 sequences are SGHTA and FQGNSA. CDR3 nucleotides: TGTGCGAGGCGCGCCGGCCGTGACAAAGAGACCCAGTACTTC. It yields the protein CARRAGRDKETQYF.

The CDR3 sequence: CASSPTYTEEQYF. The CDR3 DNA sequence: TGTGCCAGCAGCCCAACTTACACAGAGGAGCAGTATTTT. This rearrangement joins TRBV7-3 to TRBJ2-3; D is uncertain. The CDR3 is made up of 13 amino acids. V was shortened by 5 bases and J by 11 bases, with 17 bases between the two germline ends. Per germline, CDR1 SGHTA and CDR2 FQGTGA.

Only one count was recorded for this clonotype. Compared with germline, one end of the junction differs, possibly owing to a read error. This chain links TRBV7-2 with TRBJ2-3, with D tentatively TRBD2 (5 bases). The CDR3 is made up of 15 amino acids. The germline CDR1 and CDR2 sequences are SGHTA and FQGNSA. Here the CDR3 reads CASSLALGDTNTQYF. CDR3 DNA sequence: TGTGCCAGCAGCCTGGCGCTGGGAGACACAAATACGCAGTACTTT.